This TCR beta chain was captured by sequencing in a study of OX40 agonist ivuxolimab in advanced cancers. The ends were cut back, 3 bases at V and 5 bases at J, with 18 bases in the middle. Germline V gene data show CDR1 as SGHKS and CDR2 as YYEKEE (reference sequence). This CDR3 spans 15 amino acids. Sequencing used immunoSEQ multiplex PCR; TCRdb keeps in-frame clones, though not all of them. There are 15,000 or so clones in the sample; roughly 82% occur only once, and less than 35% lies in the top ten. The rearrangement links TRBV5-5 to TRBJ2-7; a possible D gene is TRBD2 (7 bases). The sequencing used CD4+ or CD8+ T cells sorted from blood, collected in a trial of the OX40 agonist ivuxolimab. The TCR originated in an adult with an advanced solid tumor such as melanoma, head and neck, liver or kidney cancer. The CDR3 here is CASSWGPGGLNEQYF. The CDR3, as DNA: TGTGCCAGCAGCTGGGGCCCGGGGGGCCTAAACGAGCAGTACTTC.